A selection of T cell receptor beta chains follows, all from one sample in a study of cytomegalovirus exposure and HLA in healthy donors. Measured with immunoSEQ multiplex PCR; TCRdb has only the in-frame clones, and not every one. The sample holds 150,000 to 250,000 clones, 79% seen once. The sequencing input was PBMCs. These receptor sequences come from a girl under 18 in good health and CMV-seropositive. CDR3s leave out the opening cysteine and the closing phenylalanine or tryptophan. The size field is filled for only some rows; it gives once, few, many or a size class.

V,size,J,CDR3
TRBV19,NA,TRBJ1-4,ASTRTGLDEKLF
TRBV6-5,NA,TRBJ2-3,ASSYSLAGATDTQY
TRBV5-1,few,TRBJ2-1,ASSGSGAYNEQF
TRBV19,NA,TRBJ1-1,ASSIGTVGAETEAF
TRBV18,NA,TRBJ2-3,ASSPPLGGSTDTQY
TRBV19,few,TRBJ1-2,ASTIQGSTAGYT
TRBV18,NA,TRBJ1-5,ASSPPTGTGNQPQH
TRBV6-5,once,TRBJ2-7,ASSLQGASEQY
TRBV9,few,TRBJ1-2,ASSVTDSTNYGYT
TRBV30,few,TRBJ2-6,AWSVRGFGANVLT
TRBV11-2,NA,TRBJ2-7,ASSPSLLAGGYEQY
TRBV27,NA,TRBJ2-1,ASSLGLARGNEQF
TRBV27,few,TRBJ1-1,ASGLLLGATEAF
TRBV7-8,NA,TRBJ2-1,ASSLNRPRLSYNEQF
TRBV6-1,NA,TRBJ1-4,ATLYEKLF
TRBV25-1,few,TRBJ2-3,ASSEPRSTDTQY
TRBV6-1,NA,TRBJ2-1,ASSFTGELEQF
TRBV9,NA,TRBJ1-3,ASSDGQASSGNTIY